Sequencing of this T cell receptor (beta chain) was carried out in a study of blood T cell repertoires in COVID-19. For the study at large: The cDNA or gDNA used as material had been derived from T cells, B-cell-depleted T cells, or PBMCs.

The germline CDR1 and CDR2 sequences are KGHSH and LQKENI. Losses at the gene ends were 4 bases for V and 4 bases for J; bases not matched to a gene: 2. CDR3 length: 13 amino acids. Recovered Cohort 3 donors showed two negative PCRs, clearance, or symptom resolution. Sequencing was performed with immunoSEQ multiplex PCR; in TCRdb, only in-frame clones are kept and a portion is missing. The sample lists under 300,000 clones, 80% to 95% occurring once. The receptor comes from a young woman who had recovered from COVID-19. Specimen: PBMCs or T cells enriched from blood (not recorded which). J is TRBJ1-1 and V is TRBV18; 8 bases map to TRBD1. The CDR3 spells CASSLTGGTEAFF. The CDR3 DNA is TGTGCCAGCTCACTCACAGGGGGCACTGAAGCTTTCTTT.